A single sample gave rise to the 15 T cell receptor beta chains below, sequenced in a study of T cell changes during pregnancy in multiple sclerosis. TCRdb's copy holds only in-frame clones and misses some; the assay was immunoSEQ multiplex PCR. Of 46,000 or so clones detected, about 94% appear once; the ten largest clones hold 3.9%. Sequencing was performed on CD8+ T cells from peripheral blood mononuclear cells, taken after pregnancy. The receptors were gathered from a female donor with multiple sclerosis, enrolled in a pregnancy study.

This clone came up once. This rearrangement joins TRBV7-9 to TRBJ2-1, with D unclear. The CDR3 is 11 amino acids. Trimming removed 5 bases at V and 7 bases at J, with 6 bases between. Germline V gene lookup returns CDR1 SEHNR and CDR2 FQNEAQ (reference sequence). The CDR3 is CASSHGNEQFF. CDR3 nucleotides: TGTGCCAGCAGCCACGGGAATGAGCAGTTCTTC.

Only one count was recorded for this clone. The CDR3 is CASGGLADYEQYF. CDR3 bases: TGTGCCAGCGGAGGGCTAGCGGACTACGAGCAGTACTTC. The chain employs TRBV2 and TRBJ2-7; TRBD2 matches 7 bases. The germline gives CDR1 SNHLY, CDR2 FYNNEI. V lost 8 bases to trimming and J lost 3 bases; unmatched junction nucleotides: 7. This CDR3 has 13 amino acids.

This rearrangement joins TRBV11-2 to TRBJ1-4; the D gene is possibly TRBD1 (5 bases). Germline-derived CDR1 and CDR2 are SGHAT and FQNNGV. The CDR3 is 14 amino acids. V lost 5 bases and J 8 bases, leaving 15 bases between the germline ends. The DNA of the CDR3 is TGTGCCAGCAGCCCGGGACCGGGAGGGGAAAAACTGTTTTTT. It is translated as CASSPGPGGEKLFF.

The chain joins TRBV7-6 to TRBJ2-1; D might be TRBD2 (6 bases). V gave up 2 bases and J gave up 6 bases, with 29 bases separating them. The CDR3 extends over 20 amino acids. The germline gives CDR1 SGHVS, CDR2 FNYEAQ. CDR3 nucleotide sequence: TGTGCCAGCAGCTTACTGAACCCCGACCTGACGGGGGAAATCCTCAATGAGCAGTTCTTC. It codes for CASSLLNPDLTGEILNEQFF.

This chain connects TRBV29-1 to TRBJ2-7; 9 bases line up with TRBD1. Germline values: CDR1 SQVTM, CDR2 ANQGSEA. J lost 2 bases, V lost 7 bases, and 6 bases had no gene match. The CDR3 length is 13 residues. The chain's CDR3 is CSAQGAETYEQYF. The CDR3 DNA sequence: TGCAGCGCACAGGGGGCGGAAACCTACGAGCAGTACTTC.

This clone was counted once. J is TRBJ1-1 and V is TRBV7-9; TRBD1 is a possible D gene (6 bases). This CDR3 contains 14 residues. V was clipped by 5 bases and J by 0 bases, with 10 bases between them. Germline values: CDR1 SEHNR, CDR2 FQNEAQ (reference sequence). CDR3 DNA: TGTGCCAGCAGCCAAGGGGGTTTGAACACTGAAGCTTTCTTT. Translating gives CASSQGGLNTEAFF.

The chain employs TRBV21-1 and TRBJ1-1; the D call TRBD1 from the table was never checked on the DNA. TRBV21-1 counts as a pseudogene. The CDR3 is made up of 14 amino acids. The DNA of the CDR3 is TGTGCCAGCAGCCCCACAACAGGACAAAGTGAAGCTTTCTTT. Protein sequence: CASSPTTGQSEAFF.

The rearrangement links TRBV13 to TRBJ2-1, with TRBD2 matching 8 bases. CDR1 and CDR2 (germline): PRHDT, FYEKMQ (reference sequence). V gave up 3 bases and J gave up 5 bases; unmatched junction bases: 3. The CDR3 has 14 amino acids. Written as DNA, the CDR3 is TGTGCCAGCAGCTTCGGACTAGCTGACAATGAGCAGTTCTTC. Translated: CASSFGLADNEQFF.

The chain links TRBV4-3 to TRBJ2-5; 9 bases line up with TRBD1. The DNA end favors TRBJ2-7, so the J call may be wrong. The CDR3 loop spans 16 amino acids. Per the germline V gene, CDR1 is LGHNA and CDR2 is YSLEER. The CDR3 sequence is CASSQYRGRGPYEQYF. For the CDR3, the DNA is TGCGCCAGCAGCCAATACAGGGGGCGCGGTCCCTACGAGCAGTACTTC.

The chain uses TRBV19 and TRBJ1-1, with unresolved D. The CDR3 contains 13 residues. Germline values: CDR1 LNHDA, CDR2 SQIVND (reference sequence). V was trimmed by 6 bases and J by 1 base, leaving 9 bases between them. CDR3 sequence reads: CASSRGANTEAFF. The CDR3 DNA reads as TGTGCCAGTAGCCGAGGTGCGAACACTGAAGCTTTCTTT.

This sequence joins TRBV6-5 and TRBJ2-1; TRBD1 matches 10 bases. The junction had 1 base not matched to a gene; V was cut back by 4 bases and J by 7 bases. The CDR3 runs to 13 residues. CDR1 is MNHEY and CDR2 is SVGAGI in the germline V gene. The CDR3 nucleotides read TGTGCCAGCAGTTGGACAGGGGGAAATGAGCAGTTCTTC. Translating gives CASSWTGGNEQFF.

The chain couples TRBV7-3 to TRBJ2-3; possible D gene TRBD1, 6 bases. This CDR3 is built from 15 residues. Germline values: CDR1 SGHTA, CDR2 FQGTGA. The germline V and J ends were trimmed by 2 bases and 4 bases, with 13 bases remaining between them. Here the CDR3 reads CASSLWGQLADTQYF. The CDR3 region has the DNA TGTGCCAGCAGCTTATGGGGGCAGCTAGCAGATACGCAGTATTTT.

This sequence joins TRBV7-2 and TRBJ1-2; 9 positions agree with TRBD1. V trimming: 5 bases; J trimming: 1 base; junction bases outside the gene matches: 11. Germline V CDR1 and CDR2: SGHTA, FQGNSA. The CDR3 runs 17 residues. The CDR3 region is CASSPTGGSRVNYGYTF. As DNA, the CDR3 is TGTGCCAGCAGCCCCACAGGGGGCAGTAGGGTTAACTATGGCTACACCTTC.

CDR3 coding DNA: TGTGCCAGCAGTGAGTTCGGGACACCTCGAGAGACCCAGTACTTC. Protein sequence: CASSEFGTPRETQYF. The chain employs TRBV25-1 and TRBJ2-5, with a weak D call TRBD1 (6 bases). This CDR3 is built from 15 residues. V lost 3 bases and J 4 bases, leaving 15 bases between the germline ends. CDR1 is MGHDK, CDR2 SYGVNS, per germline.

V usage is TRBV7-6 and J usage is TRBJ2-1; 8 bases align to TRBD2. Trimming removed 5 bases from V and 0 bases from J; junction bases left unmatched: 6. In germline, CDR1 is SGHVS, CDR2 FNYEAQ. This CDR3 spans 16 amino acids. The CDR3 coding sequence is TGTGCCAGCAGCACCATCAGCGGGAGCTCCTACAATGAGCAGTTCTTC. Translated: CASSTISGSSYNEQFF.